A single sample gave rise to the 27 T cell receptor beta chains below, sequenced in a study of metastatic and nonmetastatic thyroid tumors. The entire patient cohort was treatment-naive prior to thyroid surgery. Via MiXCR, TCRdb re-called the PCR reads. Here the sample spans about 7,000 clones, 39% being singletons. Source material: tumor tissue. These TCRs come from a female donor with papillary thyroid cancer or a benign thyroid nodule (not recorded which). Some clones in this sample may be carry-over from other donors' samples.

The J gene is TRBJ2-5, the V gene TRBV27; 7 nucleotides agree with TRBD2. V gave up 6 bases and J gave up 5 bases; unmatched junction bases: 12. The CDR3 covers 15 residues. The germline CDR1 and CDR2 sequences are MNHEY and SMNVEV (reference sequence). The CDR3 sequence: CASRGGTHQGETQYF. For the CDR3, the DNA is TGTGCCAGCAGGGGGGGGACTCACCAAGGGGAGACCCAGTACTTC.

This rearrangement joins TRBV6-1 to TRBJ2-7, with D unresolved. Trimming took off 8 bases at V and 3 bases at J, with 14 bases between the two ends. Germline CDR1 reads MNHNS; CDR2 reads SASEGT. CDR3 length equals 13 residues. The CDR3 protein is CASGRAEDYEQYF. The CDR3 coding sequence is TGTGCCAGCGGAAGGGCCGAGGACTACGAGCAGTACTTC.

This clone was seen a handful of times. This rearrangement joins TRBV28 to TRBJ1-2; D is uncertain. V lost 2 bases to trimming and J lost 8 bases, with 15 bases between them. The germline V gene encodes CDR1 MDHEN and CDR2 SYDVKM. CDR3 length equals 14 residues. DNA for the CDR3: TGTGCCAGCAGTTTAGTTAGCGGGCTATGGGGCTACACCTTC. It encodes CASSLVSGLWGYTF.

This clone was detected a few times. The chain carries TRBV12-3 or TRBV12-4 and TRBJ1-2; 8 nucleotides align to TRBD1. V trimming: 5 bases; J trimming: 8 bases; junction bases outside the gene matches: 13. The CDR3 extends over 15 amino acids. The CDR3: CASSQWTGTFVGYTF. The DNA for the CDR3 is TGTGCCAGCAGTCAATGGACAGGGACTTTCGTCGGCTACACCTTC.

The chain employs TRBV15 and TRBJ1-6, with D perhaps TRBD1 (5 bases). Trimming stripped 5 bases from V and 9 bases from J, with 11 bases between. Germline V gene lookup returns CDR1 LNHNV and CDR2 YYDKDF (reference sequence). This CDR3 has 13 residues. Written as DNA, the CDR3 is TGTGCCACCAGCCTGGGGGTAAGTTCACCCCTCCACTTT. It specifies CATSLGVSSPLHF.

J is TRBJ2-7 and V is TRBV30; a possible D gene is TRBD1 (5 bases). This CDR3 has 14 amino acids. Germline CDR1 GTSNPN, CDR2 SVGIG (reference sequence). Trimming pared 0 bases from V and 3 bases from J, leaving 12 bases between. The CDR3 DNA sequence: TGTGCCTGGAGTGTGAGTGGCCAGGGCTACGAGCAGTACTTC. Its translation: CAWSVSGQGYEQYF.

This sequence joins TRBV5-1 and TRBJ1-2, with D perhaps matching TRBD1 (6 bases). Germline CDR1 reads SGHRS; CDR2 reads YFSETQ. With 4 bases removed from V and 7 bases from J, the gap between germline ends came to 17 bases. There are 14 residues in the CDR3. In nucleotides, the CDR3 is TGCGCCAGCAGCCCCCTCCAGGGGCAGGGTGGCTACACCTTC. It specifies CASSPLQGQGGYTF.

The chain's CDR3 is CASSQETAYYEQYF. DNA of the CDR3: TGCGCCAGCAGCCAAGAGACGGCATACTACGAGCAGTACTTC. The chain combines TRBV4-1 with TRBJ2-7, with D hard to call. The CDR3 spans 14 residues. CDR1 and CDR2 (germline): MGHRA, YSYEKL. V gave up 0 bases and J gave up 3 bases, with 9 bases separating them.

The V call is TRBV20-1, the J call TRBJ1-2; 7 nucleotides match TRBD1. The germline CDR1 and CDR2 sequences are DFQATT and SNEGSKA (reference sequence). The CDR3 is 12 amino acids. V lost 6 bases, J lost 6 bases, and 7 bases stayed unmatched. The CDR3 DNA follows: TGCAGTGCCCTGGGACAGACCCATGGCTACACCTTC. Residues: CSALGQTHGYTF.

This clone was counted between two and nine times. The chain carries TRBV12-3 or TRBV12-4 and TRBJ1-4, with D possibly being TRBD1 (6 bases). CDR3 length: 15 residues. Trimming left V 5 bases short and J 5 bases short, with 15 bases between. This chain's CDR3 is CASSEGQPPNEKLFF. CDR3 nucleotides: TGTGCCAGCAGTGAAGGACAGCCTCCGAATGAAAAACTGTTTTTT.

V is TRBV2 and J is TRBJ1-5, with TRBD1 matching over 8 bases. The germline CDR1 and CDR2 sequences are SNHLY and FYNNEI. This CDR3 is 14 amino acids long. The V and J ends lost 6 bases and 6 bases, in that order; junction bases with no gene match: 7. CDR3 nucleotides: TGTGCCAGCAGCTTCGGACAGGGCAGTCAGCCCCAGCATTTT. It encodes CASSFGQGSQPQHF.

This clone was seen a few times. The rearrangement uses TRBV2 and TRBJ2-1; TRBD2 matches 7 bases. This CDR3 has 15 amino acids. CDR1 SNHLY and CDR2 FYNNEI come from the germline V gene. CDR3 protein: CASQSGDYLYNEQFF. Here the CDR3 DNA reads TGTGCAAGTCAGAGCGGGGACTACCTCTACAATGAGCAGTTCTTC. The variable domain in full, with the rest retrieved from reference TRBV2 and TRBJ2-1, is EPEVTQTPSHQVTQMGQEVILRCVPISNHLYFYWYRQILGQKVEFLVSFYNNEISEKSEIFDDQFSVERPDGSNFTLKIRSTKLEDSAMYFCASQSGDYLYNEQFFGPGTRLTVL.

This clone was counted a single time. V usage is TRBV3-1 and J usage is TRBJ2-3; TRBD2 matches 16 bases. With 0 bases clipped from V and 3 bases from J, the junction kept 3 bases outside the gene matches. The CDR3 spans 18 residues. CDR1 is LGHDT and CDR2 is YNNKEL in the germline V gene (reference sequence). CDR3 bases: TGTGCCAGCAGCCAAGAGGGACTAGCGGGAGGGGGAACAGATACGCAGTATTTT. Its translation is CASSQEGLAGGGTDTQYF.

This clone was counted only a few times. This may stem from a read error, because a much larger clone lies one nucleotide away. This chain uses TRBV6-4 with TRBJ2-6, with D hard to call. Germline V gives CDR1 MRHNA, CDR2 SNTAGT. This CDR3 spans 14 amino acids. As DNA, the CDR3 is TGTGCCAGCAGTGACAGCTCTGTGGCCAACGTCCTGACTTTC. Translating it yields CASSDSSVANVLTF.

The J gene is TRBJ1-4, the V gene TRBV18; a possible D gene is TRBD1 (6 bases). Trimming removed 6 bases at V and 12 bases at J, with 14 bases between. CDR1 is KGHSH, CDR2 LQKENI, per germline. There are 12 residues in the CDR3. The CDR3 DNA sequence: TGTGCCAGCTCCCACCGGGCAGGGGAACTGTTTTTT. It yields the protein CASSHRAGELFF.

The chain carries TRBV15 and TRBJ2-5; TRBD1 might be the D (6 bases). This CDR3 contains 15 residues. Trimming left V 3 bases short and J 5 bases short, with 16 bases between. CDR1 and CDR2 from the germline V gene are LNHNV and YYDKDF (reference sequence). DNA for the CDR3: TGTGCCACCAGCAGGGCAGTGAGGGGGAAGGAGACCCAGTACTTC. Translating it yields CATSRAVRGKETQYF.

This clone is termed medium-sized (0.01 to 0.1%). The same CDR3 also results from other DNA sequences found in this sample. The J gene is TRBJ2-1, the V gene TRBV4-1; D gene uncertain. The ends were cut back, 0 bases at V and 0 bases at J, with 9 bases in the middle. The CDR3 has 16 amino acids. Germline V gene sequence: CDR1 MGHRA, CDR2 YSYEKL. The CDR3 DNA reads as TGCGCCAGCAGCCAAGAACAGTTAAGCTCCTACAATGAGCAGTTCTTC. It encodes CASSQEQLSSYNEQFF.

This chain joins TRBV24-1 and TRBJ2-7; D is undetermined. The V end was cut by 1 base, the J end by 0 bases, with 18 bases between. This CDR3 contains 18 residues. CDR1 KGHDR and CDR2 SFDVKD come from the germline V gene. DNA of the CDR3: TGTGCCACCAGTGATTTTTTGTTCAAGGACGCCAGCTCCTACGAGCAGTACTTC. Translating gives CATSDFLFKDASSYEQYF.

CDR3 residues: CASSLAVRGFSSGSSSYEQYF. In DNA form, the CDR3 reads TGTGCCAGCAGCTTAGCTGTTCGAGGATTTTCTAGCGGATCGAGCTCCTACGAGCAGTACTTC. The chain couples TRBV11-1 to TRBJ2-7; 7 bases are shared with TRBD2. The length of the CDR3 is 21 residues. J lost 0 bases, V lost 0 bases, and 20 bases had no gene match. Germline V gene sequence: CDR1 SGHAT, CDR2 FQDESV (reference sequence).

The chain combines TRBV20-1 with TRBJ2-1, with 11 bases lining up with TRBD2. The trim removed 6 bases at V and 7 bases at J, leaving 14 bases unmatched. This CDR3 has 16 amino acids. The germline V gene encodes CDR1 DFQATT and CDR2 SNEGSKA (reference sequence). CDR3 nucleotide sequence: TGCAGTGCGCCCCCGGGACTAGCGGCACCGGGGAATGAGCAGTTCTTC. This codes for CSAPPGLAAPGNEQFF.

The CDR3 DNA follows: TGTGCCAGCACCGAGGTGGGATCTGGCGAGCAGTACTTC. Translating gives CASTEVGSGEQYF. The rearrangement links TRBV11-2 to TRBJ2-7; D remains ambiguous. Germline assignment: CDR1 SGHAT and CDR2 FQNNGV. The CDR3 contains 13 residues. Trimming took 7 bases from V and 6 from J, leaving 16 bases between them.

The V gene is TRBV7-3, the J gene TRBJ1-1; no firm D call. The CDR3 is 11 amino acids. The V gene lost 5 bases and the J gene lost 2 bases, with 3 bases spanning the gap. Germline CDR1 SGHTA, CDR2 FQGTGA. CDR3 nucleotides: TGTGCCAGCAGCGACAACACTGAAGCTTTCTTT. Translating gives CASSDNTEAFF. The complete variable domain, with remaining parts taken from reference TRBV7-3 and TRBJ1-1, reads GAGVSQTPSNKVTEKGKYVELRCDPISGHTALYWYRQSLGQGPEFLIYFQGTGAADDSGLPNDRFFAVRPEGSVSTLKIQRTERGDSAVYLCASSDNTEAFFGQGTRLTVV.

This clone rates as medium-sized (0.01 to 0.1%). The V call is TRBV25-1, the J call TRBJ2-1; D is tentatively TRBD1 or TRBD2 (7 bases each). This CDR3 region has 19 residues. CDR1 and CDR2 (germline): MGHDK, SYGVNS. V lost 6 bases and J 4 bases, leaving 28 bases between the germline ends. The CDR3 bases are TGTGCCAGCAGCCATCCTAGGGGCGGGTCAGGGGGGGTTTACAATGAGCAGTTCTTC. Protein: CASSHPRGGSGGVYNEQFF.

This clone is medium-sized within its sample. The chain is built from TRBV27 and TRBJ1-1, with D possibly matching TRBD1 (6 bases). Looked up from germline, CDR1 is MNHEY and CDR2 is SMNVEV (reference sequence). The CDR3 contains 14 residues. V was shortened by 5 bases and J by 1 base, with 11 bases between the two germline ends. CDR3 amino acids: CASSPRTANTEAFF. Here the CDR3 DNA reads TGTGCCAGCAGTCCCCGGACAGCGAACACTGAAGCTTTCTTT.

The rearrangement links TRBV4-3 to TRBJ2-7; D possibly corresponds to TRBD2 (5 bases). Trimming took 0 bases from V and 1 from J, leaving 10 bases between them. Per the germline V gene, CDR1 is LGHNA and CDR2 is YSLEER. CDR3 length: 15 residues. The CDR3 spells CASSQELVTSYEQYF. CDR3 bases: TGCGCCAGCAGCCAAGAACTAGTCACATCCTACGAGCAGTACTTC.

The chain carries TRBV12-3 or TRBV12-4 and TRBJ2-7, with D perhaps assigned TRBD1 or TRBD2 (5 bases each). This CDR3 spans 14 amino acids. Trimming took 10 bases from V and 3 from J, leaving 19 bases between them. The CDR3 nucleotides read TGTGCCACCCGTCCCCGGGACGTCTACTACGAGCAGTACTTC. Protein sequence: CATRPRDVYYEQYF.

The rearrangement links TRBV18 to TRBJ1-6; D is ambiguous. Between the trimmed V and J ends, which lost 3 bases and 0 bases, there was a span of 12 bases. CDR3 length: 17 residues. Per the germline V gene, CDR1 is KGHSH and CDR2 is LQKENI. The CDR3 loop reads CASSPRTASSYNSPLHF. The DNA of the CDR3 is TGTGCCAGCTCACCTCGGACGGCGAGCTCCTATAATTCACCCCTCCACTTT.